The next 2 T cell receptor beta chains were all read from a single sample in a study of cytotoxic CD8 clonotypes in ibrutinib-treated CLL. Produced via immunoSEQ multiplex PCR; TCRdb's table is partial and in-frame only. The sample has around 52,000 clones, 56% seen once. Here the sequenced sample was PBMCs, taken after 24 months of ibrutinib treatment. These TCRs come from a human donor with chronic lymphocytic leukemia.

The chain couples TRBV30 to TRBJ1-1; a possible D gene is TRBD1 (5 bases). This CDR3 has 17 amino acids. Germline V gives CDR1 GTSNPN, CDR2 SVGIG (reference sequence). The ends were cut back, 0 bases at V and 0 bases at J, with 17 bases in the middle. The CDR3 DNA reads TGTGCCTGGAGTGTAATTTCCCCCGGGGGGATGAACACTGAAGCTTTCTTT. Translation gives CAWSVISPGGMNTEAFF.

The CDR3 region is CASSLWAGELFF. CDR3 in DNA: TGTGCCAGCAGCTTGTGGGCCGGGGAGCTGTTTTTT. The chain couples TRBV5-6 to TRBJ2-2; D gene ambiguous. This CDR3 has 12 amino acids. Per the germline V gene, CDR1 is SGHDT and CDR2 is YYEEEE. V gave up 1 base and J gave up 6 bases, with 4 bases separating them.